This TCR beta chain was documented in a study of blood T cell repertoires in COVID-19. Across the whole study: From the United States, Italy and Spain came samples of acute and convalescent COVID-19. PBMCs, B-cell-depleted T cells, or T cells provided the cDNA or gDNA that made up the material.

Per the original data handling: Estimates of nucleated cell counts were drawn from the amplification of reference gene primers. The data were produced by immunoSEQ multiplex PCR, yet TCRdb's version contains in-frame clones alone and is incomplete. The V and J calls and clone size are taken from that table; D and trimming were inferred from the DNA. The sample shows around 94,000 clones, 84% of them seen only once. This CDR3 is 16 amino acids long. With 8 bases clipped from V and 4 bases from J, the junction kept 13 bases outside the gene matches. In germline, CDR1 is SNHLY, CDR2 FYNNEI. The chain uses TRBV2 and TRBJ2-5; 10 nucleotides match TRBD1. Sequenced sample: peripheral blood. The TCR originated in a man aged 55 to 70 with acute or convalescent COVID-19. CDR3 in DNA: TGTGCCAGCCGGGAGACAGGGGGCGGTTTGGGAGAGACCCAGTACTTC. Protein sequence: CASRETGGGLGETQYF.